The 2 T cell receptor beta chains presented below share a single source sample, sequenced in a study of CD8 T cells in Susac syndrome. Random hexamers primed reverse transcription of about 0.45 to 1 ug RNA. TCRdb re-called the immunoSEQ multiplex PCR reads with MiXCR, one entry per CDR3 protein. The table includes under 200,000 distinct CDR3 sequences, roughly 94% detected once. Material: CD4+ T cells from PBMCs. The receptors come from a human donor in good health.

The rearrangement links TRBV28 to TRBJ2-7, with TRBD2 matching 8 bases. The CDR3 runs to 13 residues. J was trimmed by 6 bases and V by 4 bases; bases with no gene match: 5. Germline V gene lookup returns CDR1 MDHEN and CDR2 SYDVKM. The DNA for the CDR3 is TGTGCCAGCAGTTCAGCGGGAGCCCCCGAGCAGTACGTC. This sequence encodes CASSSAGAPEQYV.

J is TRBJ2-2 and V is TRBV7-2; D not certain. From germline, CDR1 is SGHTA and CDR2 FQGNSA. Trimming took off 4 bases at V and 8 bases at J, with 8 bases between the two ends. CDR3 length: 12 residues. CDR3 protein: CASSSESGELFF. As DNA, the CDR3 is TGTGCCAGCAGCTCAGAGTCGGGGGAGCTGTTTTTT.